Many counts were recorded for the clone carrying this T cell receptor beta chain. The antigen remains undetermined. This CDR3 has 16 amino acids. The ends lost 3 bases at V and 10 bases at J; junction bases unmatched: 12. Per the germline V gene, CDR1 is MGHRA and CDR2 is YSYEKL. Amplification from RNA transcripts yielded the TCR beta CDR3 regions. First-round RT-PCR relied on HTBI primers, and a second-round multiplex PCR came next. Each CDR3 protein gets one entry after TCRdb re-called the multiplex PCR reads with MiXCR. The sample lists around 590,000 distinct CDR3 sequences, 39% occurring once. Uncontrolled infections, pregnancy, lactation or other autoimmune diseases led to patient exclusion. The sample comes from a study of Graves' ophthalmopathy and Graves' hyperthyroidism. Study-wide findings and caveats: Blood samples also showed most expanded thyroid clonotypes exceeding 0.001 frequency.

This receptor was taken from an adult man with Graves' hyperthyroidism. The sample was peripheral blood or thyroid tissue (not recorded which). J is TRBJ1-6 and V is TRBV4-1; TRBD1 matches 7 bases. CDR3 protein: CASSQGDRVLGSPLHF. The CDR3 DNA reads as TGCGCCAGCAGCCAGGGTGACAGGGTGCTGGGCTCACCCCTCCACTTT.